A selection of T cell receptor beta chains follows, all from one sample in a study of PD-1 blockade in mismatch repair-deficient tumors. Only in-frame clones appear in the TCRdb table, and some are missing; sequencing was by immunoSEQ multiplex PCR. The table lists more than 50,000 clones, approximately 89% of them singletons, with more than 11% in the top ten. The material sequenced was peripheral blood, taken 52 weeks after starting pembrolizumab. These receptor sequences come from an adult with mismatch repair-deficient cancer. Both conserved end residues are part of each CDR3. A D gene is named only where the DNA matches it firmly. Clone sizes are given selectively: once, few, many, or a class where the clone is expanded.

>TRBJ2-7|TRBD1|TRBV11-3|NA
TGTGCCAGCAGCTTAGGGACAGGGCCAGACTACGAGCAGTACTTC
CASSLGTGPDYEQYF
>TRBJ2-7|NA|TRBV7-2|NA
TGTGCCAGCAGCTTGAATACGGGGGCGGAGCAGTACTTC
CASSLNTGAEQYF
>TRBJ2-1|TRBD2|TRBV5-6|NA
TGTGCCAGCAGCTTGGTTGCGGGAGTATACAATGAGCAGTTCTTC
CASSLVAGVYNEQFF
>TRBJ2-7|TRBD2|TRBV6-5|once
TGTGCCAGCAGCGCCGGGACTAGCGGGCCCTACGAGCAGTACTTC
CASSAGTSGPYEQYF
>TRBJ2-7|NA|TRBV18|NA
TGTGCCAGCCAAGAAAGGGGGGGGACACGATCCTACGAGCAGTACTTC
CASQERGGTRSYEQYF
>TRBJ2-3|NA|TRBV15|NA
TGTGCCACCAGCAGCGTTACAGGGCCTAGCACAGATACGCAGTATTTT
CATSSVTGPSTDTQYF
>TRBJ2-1|NA|TRBV11-2|NA
TGTGCCAGCAGCTTAACTTCGGGGGCCTACAATGAGCAGTTCTTC
CASSLTSGAYNEQFF
>TRBJ2-7|NA|TRBV28|NA
TGTGCCAGCAGTTTATCCCGAGGACGGGGCTACGAGCAGTACTTC
CASSLSRGRGYEQYF
>TRBJ2-7|TRBD2|TRBV4-1|NA
TGCGCCAGCAGCCTTTCCGGGACGGGGGGCGAGCAGTACTTC
CASSLSGTGGEQYF
>TRBJ2-5|NA|TRBV4-1|NA
TGCGCCAGCAGCCAAGGTGTTAGCGGCAACTTGGAGACCCAGTACTTC
CASSQGVSGNLETQYF
>TRBJ2-2|TRBD1|TRBV18|NA
TGTGCCAGCTCACTGGACAGGGAGGCCGGGGAGCTGTTTTTT
CASSLDREAGELFF
>TRBJ2-4|NA|TRBV6-1|once
TGTGCCAGCAGTGACCCGACAGCTAGTCTCTCCAAAAACATTCAGTACTTC
CASSDPTASLSKNIQYF
>TRBJ2-7|TRBD2|TRBV7-2|NA
TGTGCCAGCAGCTTAGTGGGACTAGCGGGAGGGCTTTACGAGCAGTACTTC
CASSLVGLAGGLYEQYF
>TRBJ2-7|TRBD1|TRBV5-6|NA
TGTGCCAGCAGCCCGGGACAGGGGAGGTACGAGCAGTACTTC
CASSPGQGRYEQYF
>TRBJ2-3|TRBD2|TRBV9|NA
TGTGCCAGCAGCGTAGGGGGCGGGAGGGCCGGAGATACGCAGTATTTT
CASSVGGGRAGDTQYF
>TRBJ2-7|NA|TRBV27|once
TGTGCCAGCAGTCACAGGGTCTCCCACGAGCAGTACTTC
CASSHRVSHEQYF
>TRBJ2-1|NA|TRBV6-5|NA
TGTGCCAGCAGTTACTCGAGTCAGCCTTACAATGAGCAGTTCTTC
CASSYSSQPYNEQFF
>TRBJ2-5|TRBD2|TRBV5-4|NA
TGTGCCAGCAGGTTCGGACTAGCGCAAGAGACCCAGTACTTC
CASRFGLAQETQYF
>TRBJ1-1|NA|TRBV6-4|NA
TGTGCCAGCAGTGCCGAGGGATTGGGAAACACTGAAGCTTTCTTT
CASSAEGLGNTEAFF
>TRBJ2-1|NA|TRBV30|NA
TGTGCCTGGAGCGTGGTTGAGCAGTTCTTC
CAWSVVEQFF
>TRBJ2-7|NA|TRBV5-8|NA
TGTGCCAGCAGCAAAATACACCGGGACGGCTCCTACGAGCAGTACTTC
CASSKIHRDGSYEQYF
>TRBJ2-7|NA|TRBV4-1|NA
TGCGCCAGCAGCCAAGTCGGGAGAGGGATGAAACAAGAGCAGTACTTC
CASSQVGRGMKQEQYF
>TRBJ2-3|NA|TRBV4-1|NA
TGCGCCAGCAGCTCCCAGAGGACGCAGTATTTT
CASSSQRTQYF
>TRBJ2-7|NA|TRBV27|NA
TGTGCCAGCAGGATAACTATCGGCACCACCTACGAGCAGTACTTC
CASRITIGTTYEQYF
>TRBJ2-7|NA|TRBV5-4|NA
TGTGCCAGCAGCCAGGACTCATACGAGCAGTACTTC
CASSQDSYEQYF
>TRBJ2-3|TRBD2|TRBV4-1|NA
TGCGCCAGCAGCCCGGTACTAGCGGGAGGGCCTGCAGATACGCAGTATTTT
CASSPVLAGGPADTQYF
>TRBJ1-2|TRBD1|TRBV9|NA
TGTGCCAGCAGCTCAGGGGGCTCTACAGGTGGCTACACCTTC
CASSSGGSTGGYTF
>TRBJ2-2|TRBD2|TRBV6-1|NA
TGTGCCAGCAGTGCGTCACTAGCGGAGGACACCGGGGAGCTGTTTTTT
CASSASLAEDTGELFF
>TRBJ1-2|NA|TRBV30|NA
TGTGCCTGGAGTGTCCCACCGACTAACTATGGCTACACCTTC
CAWSVPPTNYGYTF
>TRBJ1-2|TRBD1|TRBV11-3|NA
TGTGCCAGCAGCCTACCGGGACAGGGAATCGGCTACACCTTC
CASSLPGQGIGYTF
>TRBJ2-5|TRBD1|TRBV28|NA
TGTGCCAGCAGTTTCCGGACAGGGAGTACGGAAGTCCAAGAGACCCAGTACTTC
CASSFRTGSTEVQETQYF
>TRBJ1-4|NA|TRBV5-4|NA
TGTGCCAGCAGCCTTACAGGCGGTCGACTGTTTTTT
CASSLTGGRLFF
>TRBJ1-2|TRBD1|TRBV4-3|NA
TGCGCCAGCAGCCCCAGGGGGGACAGCGAGGGGGGCTACACCTTC
CASSPRGDSEGGYTF
>TRBJ1-2|NA|TRBV6-5|NA
TGTGCCAGCAGTTCGGGACCGGACGGCTATGGCTACACCTTC
CASSSGPDGYGYTF
>TRBJ2-5|NA|TRBV11-2|once
TGTGCCAGCAGCTTAGTAAGTCTTCAAGAGACCCAGTACTTC
CASSLVSLQETQYF
>TRBJ1-5|NA|TRBV6-5|NA
TGTGCCAGCAGTTACGGCCCAGTCGGGCCCCAGCATTTT
CASSYGPVGPQHF